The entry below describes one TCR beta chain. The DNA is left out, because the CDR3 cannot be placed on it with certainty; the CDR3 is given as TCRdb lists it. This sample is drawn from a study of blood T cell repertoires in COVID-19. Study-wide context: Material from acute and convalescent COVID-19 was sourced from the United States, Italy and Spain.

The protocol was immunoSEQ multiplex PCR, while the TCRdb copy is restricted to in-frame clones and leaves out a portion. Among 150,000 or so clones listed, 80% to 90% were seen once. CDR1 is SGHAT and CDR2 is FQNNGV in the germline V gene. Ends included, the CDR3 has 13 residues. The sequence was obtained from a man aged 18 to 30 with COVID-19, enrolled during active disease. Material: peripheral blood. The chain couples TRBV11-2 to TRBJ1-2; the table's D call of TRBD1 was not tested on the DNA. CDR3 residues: CASSLVGTGIATF.